The entry below gives a single TCR beta chain sequence along with its context. Its antigen is undetermined. Treatment described: some 19 received Ad26.COV2.S at low or high dose, single or two shots; about 5 received placebo; per-sample allocation not given. Vaccine and placebo recipients were sampled on day 63 after the first injection. Cohort 1b enrolled adults aged 18-55 years in Boston. This sample stems from a study of Ad26.COV2.S vaccination and SARS-CoV-2 variants. Overall study findings and caveats: People who got the vaccine had more spike-specific TCR breadth than people who got placebo. Substantial breadth was reported for post-vaccination spike-specific CD8+ and CD4+ T cells.

Profiled with immunoSEQ multiplex PCR; TCRdb holds only in-frame clones, not every one. This table has 300,000 to 450,000 clones, approximately 81% appearing once. The germline gives CDR1 MNHEY, CDR2 SMNVEV (reference sequence). Germline trimming cut 6 bases from V and 2 bases from J; bases unmatched to any gene: 10. There are 18 residues in the CDR3. The receptor's source is a person aged 18-65 years who received the Ad26.COV2.S COVID-19 vaccine or a placebo. V and J are TRBV27 and TRBJ2-6, with TRBD1 matching over 10 bases. The source material was peripheral blood, sampled in a trial of Ad26.COV2.S vaccine versus placebo. The chain's CDR3 is CASSIRQGAVAGANVLTF. Written as DNA, the CDR3 is TGTGCCAGCAGCATACGACAGGGGGCTGTGGCTGGGGCCAACGTCCTGACTTTC.